Described below is a single T cell receptor beta chain sequence and its context. Libraries for TCRalpha and TCRbeta carried sample barcodes and unique molecular identifiers via 5'RACE. TCRdb redid the calling of the 5' RACE reads with MiXCR, one entry per CDR3 protein. The sample includes 400,000 to 500,000 distinct CDR3 sequences, around 20% of them seen just once. This entry is derived from a study of T-cell memory formation after mild COVID-19. Study context: Each donor largely had its own TCR clusters.

This TCR came from an adult woman who had mild COVID-19 (a few samples of this study predate the infection). Cell type and time point are not known. Specimen: PBMCs or a T cell subset sorted from them (not recorded which).

CDR3 residues: CSAVEVQGGYEQYF. The DNA for the CDR3 is TGCAGTGCCGTCGAGGTCCAGGGCGGCTACGAGCAGTACTTC. The chain recombines TRBV20-1 with TRBJ2-7; D is possibly TRBD1 (5 bases). This CDR3 comprises 14 residues. V shed 6 bases and J shed 3 bases, with 18 bases lying between them. Germline V gene data show CDR1 as DFQATT and CDR2 as SNEGSKA (reference sequence).